This T cell receptor (beta chain) was captured in a study of T cells in Graves' hyperthyroidism and ophthalmopathy. Amplification targeted TCR beta CDR3 regions from RNA transcripts. With the HTBI primer set, the TCR CDR3 went through a first round of RT-PCR. TCRdb re-analysed the multiplex PCR reads in MiXCR, keeping a single row per CDR3 protein. The table has 530,000 or so distinct CDR3 sequences, approximately 44% seen once. Trimming at V came to 3 bases and at J to 0 bases, leaving 3 bases not matched to a gene. Germline CDR1 and CDR2: LGHNA and YSLEER. The CDR3 totals 15 residues. This clonotype was counted between two and nine times.

The chain carries TRBV4-3 and TRBJ2-7, with 9 bases that match TRBD2. The sample taken for sequencing was peripheral blood or thyroid tissue (not recorded which). The sequence was collected from a woman younger than 35 with Graves' hyperthyroidism. DNA of the CDR3: TGCGCCAGCAGCCAGATTAGCGGGAGCTCCTACGAGCAGTACTTC. Protein: CASSQISGSSYEQYF.